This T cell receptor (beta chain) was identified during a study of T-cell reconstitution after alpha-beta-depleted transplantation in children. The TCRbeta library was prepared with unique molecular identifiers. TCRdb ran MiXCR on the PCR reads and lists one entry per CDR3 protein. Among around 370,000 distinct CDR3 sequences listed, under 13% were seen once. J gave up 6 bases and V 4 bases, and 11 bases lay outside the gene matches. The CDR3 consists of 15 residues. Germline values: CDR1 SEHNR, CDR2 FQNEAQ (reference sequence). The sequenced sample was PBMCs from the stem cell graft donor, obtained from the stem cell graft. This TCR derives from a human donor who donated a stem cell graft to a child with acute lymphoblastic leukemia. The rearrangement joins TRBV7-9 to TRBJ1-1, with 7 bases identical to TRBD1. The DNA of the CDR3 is TGTGCCAGCAGCTCCAGGGGGGGGAGGGACCCTGAAGCTTTCTTT. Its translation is CASSSRGGRDPEAFF. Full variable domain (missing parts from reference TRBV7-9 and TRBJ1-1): DTGVSQNPRHKITKRGQNVTFRCDPISEHNRLYWYRQTLGQGPEFLTYFQNEAQLEKSRLLSDRFSAERPKGSFSTLEIQRTEQGDSAMYLCASSSRGGRDPEAFFGQGTRLTVV.